These 27 T cell receptor beta chains share one sample of origin, sequenced in a study of neurological immune-mediated disorders. TCRdb fed the 5' RACE reads into MiXCR, producing one record per CDR3 protein. The repertoire consists of tens of thousands of distinct CDR3 sequences, with around 5.5% occurring once and the leading ten covering 7.4%. The sample was PBMCs. These receptors all come from a man between 18 and 35 years old with multiple sclerosis.

This clonotype was detected ten times or more. The chain employs TRBV28 and TRBJ1-5, with D tentatively TRBD1 (5 bases). The germline gives CDR1 MDHEN, CDR2 SYDVKM. This CDR3 is built from 15 residues. The V and J ends lost 6 bases and 1 base respectively, with 13 bases between them. The CDR3 here is CASSRGLFSNQPQHF. CDR3 coding DNA: TGTGCCAGCAGCCGGGGACTCTTCAGCAATCAGCCCCAGCATTTT.

This clonotype was seen ten or more times. The chain employs TRBV5-1 and TRBJ1-1; D gene unclear. Germline CDR1 is SGHRS and CDR2 is YFSETQ. Trimming left V 3 bases short and J 5 bases short, with 11 bases between. This CDR3 comprises 13 residues. The CDR3 DNA is TGCGCCAGCAGCTCTCTACACGGGACTGAAGCTTTCTTT. Its protein product is CASSSLHGTEAFF.

This clonotype showed up many times. The V and J genes are TRBV24-1 and TRBJ1-2, with 7 bases aligning to TRBD1. Germline CDR1 KGHDR, CDR2 SFDVKD. V was pared by 0 bases and J by 8 bases, with 2 bases of the junction left unmatched. There are 13 residues in the CDR3. The DNA of the CDR3 is TGTGCCACCAGTGATTTGAAGGGGGCCGGCTACACCTTC. Translating gives CATSDLKGAGYTF.

This clonotype showed up many times. The rearrangement uses TRBV5-1 and TRBJ1-6; 8 nucleotides align to TRBD1. The V gene end was trimmed by 0 bases and the J gene end by 6 bases; junction bases not matched to a gene: 5. The CDR3 length is 16 residues. Germline V gene sequence: CDR1 SGHRS, CDR2 YFSETQ. CDR3 DNA: TGCGCCAGCAGCTTGGGAGGACAGGGTCGTAATTCACCCCTCCACTTT. This gives the protein CASSLGGQGRNSPLHF.

This clonotype was seen more than once but under ten times. This may be a read error: a much more frequent sequence differs by one nucleotide. The rearrangement joins TRBV5-1 to TRBJ2-2; D is ambiguous. V was shortened by 0 bases and J by 2 bases, with 5 bases between the two germline ends. The CDR3 spans 14 residues. Germline CDR1 is SGHRS and CDR2 is YFSETQ. CDR3 amino acids: CASSLDTNTGELFF. The CDR3 nucleotides are TGCGCCAGCAGCTTGGATACAAACACCGGGGAGCTGTTTTTT.

This clonotype was counted at least ten times. The rearrangement links TRBV12-3 or TRBV12-4 to TRBJ2-1; a weak D match, TRBD1 (5 bases). This CDR3 is built from 13 residues. Trimming removed 6 bases at V and 4 bases at J, with 10 bases between. The CDR3 region has the DNA TGTGCCAGCAGGTCCGACAGATACAATGAGCAGTTCTTC. Amino acids: CASRSDRYNEQFF.

In this sample, this clonotype turned up many times. The chain couples TRBV7-2 to TRBJ1-1; no definite D call. The CDR3 loop spans 14 amino acids. Trimming left V 2 bases short and J 2 bases short, with 9 bases between. Looked up from germline, CDR1 is SGHTA and CDR2 is FQGNSA. The CDR3 nucleotides are TGTGCCAGCAGCTTAACCACAGTTAACACTGAAGCTTTCTTT. Protein: CASSLTTVNTEAFF.

This clonotype was detected ten times or more. This rearrangement joins TRBV29-1 to TRBJ2-1, with 12 bases that match TRBD2. Losses at the gene ends were 6 bases for V and 0 bases for J; bases not matched to a gene: 3. Germline lookup yields CDR1 SQVTM and CDR2 ANQGSEA. CDR3 length equals 15 residues. CDR3 amino acids: CSVRTSGNSYNEQFF. DNA for the CDR3: TGCAGCGTGCGGACTAGCGGGAACTCCTACAATGAGCAGTTCTTC.

At least ten counts were recorded for this clonotype. The V call is TRBV25-1, the J call TRBJ2-7, with TRBD2 as a possible D gene (7 bases). V was shortened by 8 bases and J by 3 bases, with 11 bases between the two germline ends. This CDR3 spans 12 amino acids. The germline V gene encodes CDR1 MGHDK and CDR2 SYGVNS. The CDR3 region has the DNA TGTGCCAGCGGGGGGGCTGGCTACGAGCAGTACTTC. Translation gives CASGGAGYEQYF.

This clonotype has ten or more counts. The chain employs TRBV6-1 and TRBJ2-3, with D unclear. CDR3 length: 13 amino acids. Per the germline V gene, CDR1 is MNHNS and CDR2 is SASEGT. V was shortened by 4 bases and J by 2 bases, with 7 bases between the two germline ends. The CDR3 loop reads CASSVPPTDTQYF. Here the CDR3 DNA reads TGTGCCAGCAGTGTCCCCCCCACAGATACGCAGTATTTT.

Concerning this clonotype: A much larger clone sits a single nucleotide away, making a read error possible. The chain joins TRBV7-7 to TRBJ2-3; 8 bases align to TRBD1. V shed 5 bases, J shed 4 bases, and the junction held 2 bases outside the gene matches. The CDR3 has 13 amino acids. Germline V gives CDR1 SSHAT, CDR2 FNYEAQ (reference sequence). CDR3 amino acids: CASSTGGPDTQYF. DNA for the CDR3: TGTGCCAGCAGCACAGGGGGGCCAGATACGCAGTATTTT.

Comment on this clonotype: One end of the junction fails to match germline, which may point to a read error. This sequence joins TRBV3-1 and TRBJ1-5; D gene uncertain. Germline V gene lookup returns CDR1 LGHDT and CDR2 YNNKEL (reference sequence). The CDR3 sequence is 15 residues long. This chain's CDR3 is CASSQVGGSNQPQNF. CDR3 DNA sequence: TGTGCCAGCAGCCAAGTCGGAGGTAGCAATCAGCCCCAGAATTTT.

This clonotype was seen many times. This chain links TRBV20-1 with TRBJ1-6, with D unresolved. Germline V gene data show CDR1 as DFQATT and CDR2 as SNEGSKA (reference sequence). The V end lost 1 base, the J end lost 5 bases, and 6 bases lay between the germline ends. There are 13 residues in the CDR3. CDR3: CSARGANNSPLHF. The CDR3 DNA reads TGCAGTGCTAGAGGGGCGAATAATTCACCCCTCCACTTT.

The sample holds many counts of this clonotype. Written as DNA, the CDR3 is TGTGCCAGCAGCCCACAGGGTCAGACCCAGTACTTC. It yields the protein CASSPQGQTQYF. J is TRBJ2-5 and V is TRBV11-2, with a tentative D call TRBD1 (6 bases). Deletions cut 5 bases from V and 6 bases from J, with 10 bases between. The V gene's germline CDR1 is SGHAT and CDR2 FQNNGV. This CDR3 spans 12 amino acids.

Many counts were recorded for this clonotype. The chain combines TRBV7-3 with TRBJ1-5; 8 bases line up with TRBD1. CDR1 and CDR2 from the germline V gene are SGHTA and FQGTGA. J was trimmed by 6 bases and V by 5 bases; bases with no gene match: 3. CDR3 length: 13 amino acids. The CDR3: CASSLQGGQPQHF. CDR3 nucleotide sequence: TGTGCCAGCAGCCTACAGGGGGGTCAGCCCCAGCATTTT. Looking up the rest from reference TRBV7-3 and TRBJ1-5 gives the full variable domain: GAGVSQTPSNKVTEKGKYVELRCDPISGHTALYWYRQSLGQGPEFLIYFQGTGAADDSGLPNDRFFAVRPEGSVSTLKIQRTERGDSAVYLCASSLQGGQPQHFGDGTRLSIL.

This clonotype has more than one count but fewer than ten. A much larger clone is a single base away; this may be a read error. The chain couples TRBV7-2 to TRBJ1-2; perhaps TRBD1 as D (5 bases). Germline assignment: CDR1 SGHTA and CDR2 FQGNSA. Trimming cost V 8 bases and J 4 bases, with 20 bases left between them. There are 15 residues in the CDR3. CDR3 coding DNA: TGTGCCAGCGGTGGGGGGGGAAGCGGTGTCTATGGCTACACCTTC. The encoded protein is CASGGGGSGVYGYTF.

This clonotype was recorded at least ten times. The junction shows a germline mismatch at one end, possibly a read error. V usage is TRBV6-6 and J usage is TRBJ1-5, with TRBD1 matching over 8 bases. The CDR3 has 17 residues. Germline V lookup: CDR1 MNHNY, CDR2 SVGAGI (reference sequence). Here the CDR3 reads CASSDRTGLYSNQPQNF. CDR3 DNA sequence: TGTGCCAGCAGCGACAGGACAGGGTTATATAGCAATCAGCCCCAGAATTTT.

This clonotype was counted many times. The chain couples TRBV18 to TRBJ2-7, with TRBD2 matching 7 bases. The trim removed 6 bases at V and 2 bases at J, leaving 4 bases unmatched. Germline V gives CDR1 KGHSH, CDR2 LQKENI. The CDR3 runs 13 residues. The CDR3 bases are TGTGCCAGCTCTGAGGGAGGGGCCTACGAGCAGTACTTC. As protein: CASSEGGAYEQYF. Full variable domain (outside the CDR3, taken from reference TRBV18 and TRBJ2-7): NAGVMQNPRHLVRRRGQEARLRCSPMKGHSHVYWYRQLPEEGLKFMVYLQKENIIDESGMPKERFSAEFPKEGPSILRIQQVVRGDSAAYFCASSEGGAYEQYFGPGTRLTVT.

In its sample, this clonotype was seen many times. J is TRBJ1-2 and V is TRBV7-2; 10 nucleotides line up with TRBD1. Germline values: CDR1 SGHTA, CDR2 FQGNSA. CDR3 size: 16 residues. J was trimmed by 8 bases and V by 1 base; bases with no gene match: 10. Here the CDR3 reads CASSLVGWDRGRGYTF. CDR3 DNA: TGTGCCAGCAGCTTAGTGGGGTGGGACAGGGGACGGGGCTACACCTTC. Using reference TRBV7-2 and TRBJ1-2 for the parts outside the CDR3, the full variable domain is GAGVSQSPSNKVTEKGKDVELRCDPISGHTALYWYRQSLGQGLEFLIYFQGNSAPDKSGLPSDRFSAERTGGSVSTLTIQRTQQEDSAVYLCASSLVGWDRGRGYTFGSGTRLTVV.

This clonotype was counted ten times or more. The rearrangement links TRBV15 to TRBJ1-2, with D uncertain. Germline loops: CDR1 LNHNV, CDR2 YYDKDF (reference sequence). CDR3 length equals 12 residues. V shed 0 bases and J shed 7 bases, with 6 bases lying between them. CDR3 protein: CATSREGIGYTF. CDR3 bases: TGTGCCACCAGCAGAGAAGGGATTGGCTACACCTTC.

This clonotype came up many times. The chain employs TRBV5-1 and TRBJ2-1, with a weak D call TRBD1 (6 bases). V was cut by 3 bases and J by 0 bases, with 25 bases left in between. CDR3 length: 20 amino acids. Germline CDR1 reads SGHRS; CDR2 reads YFSETQ. The DNA for the CDR3 is TGCGCCAGCAGCTGGAAACAGGGCGCACGTACCCTAAACTCCTACAATGAGCAGTTCTTC. Amino acid sequence: CASSWKQGARTLNSYNEQFF.

This clonotype was recorded many times. This CDR3 reads CAISRGTGTLYSGNTIYF. The CDR3 region has the DNA TGTGCCATCTCCAGGGGGACAGGGACACTATACTCTGGAAACACCATATATTTT. V is TRBV12-3 or TRBV12-4 and J is TRBJ1-3, with 9 bases aligning to TRBD1. Trimming removed 10 bases from V and 0 bases from J; junction bases left unmatched: 16. This CDR3 has 18 residues.

Ten or more counts support this clonotype. This chain links TRBV7-2 with TRBJ2-3; D might be TRBD2 (6 bases). Germline lookup yields CDR1 SGHTA and CDR2 FQGNSA. The CDR3 runs 15 residues. The V and J ends lost 5 bases and 1 base respectively, with 13 bases between them. The CDR3 sequence is CASSPVAGRTDTQYF. As DNA, the CDR3 is TGTGCCAGCAGCCCTGTGGCGGGGCGCACAGATACGCAGTATTTT.

This clonotype was found many times. The rearrangement uses TRBV20-1 and TRBJ1-3, with D perhaps matching TRBD1 (5 bases). This CDR3 spans 14 amino acids. Germline-derived CDR1 and CDR2 are DFQATT and SNEGSKA (reference sequence). Trimming took off 5 bases at V and 7 bases at J, with 18 bases between the two ends. The CDR3 DNA reads TGCAGTGCTTCCGGGAGGGGACTAACGAACACCATATATTTT. Its translation: CSASGRGLTNTIYF.

This clonotype occurred many times. V usage is TRBV6-5 and J usage is TRBJ2-3; D perhaps matches TRBD1 (5 bases). This CDR3 has 16 residues. From germline, CDR1 is MNHEY and CDR2 SVGAGI. Between the trimmed V and J ends, which lost 2 bases and 0 bases, there was a span of 12 bases. This chain's CDR3 is CASSYGANPSTDTQYF. The CDR3 DNA sequence: TGTGCCAGCAGTTACGGGGCTAACCCTAGCACAGATACGCAGTATTTT.

This clonotype was counted ten times or more. This sequence joins TRBV7-2 and TRBJ1-1; TRBD1 aligns across 7 bases. The CDR3 totals 14 residues. J gave up 5 bases and V 5 bases, and 8 bases lay outside the gene matches. The germline gives CDR1 SGHTA, CDR2 FQGNSA. The CDR3 DNA reads TGTGCCAGCAGCGTTCGATCAGGGGGGACTGAAGCTTTCTTT. Translation gives CASSVRSGGTEAFF.

The J gene is TRBJ2-3, the V gene TRBV5-1; D not resolved. The germline CDR1 and CDR2 sequences are SGHRS and YFSETQ. The V end was cut by 7 bases, the J end by 4 bases, with 16 bases between. The CDR3 consists of 14 residues. CDR3 amino acids: CASQPPRGSDTQYF. Here the CDR3 DNA reads TGCGCCAGCCAGCCTCCTAGAGGATCAGATACGCAGTATTTT. The whole variable domain, remainder taken from reference TRBV5-1 and TRBJ2-3, is KAGVTQTPRYLIKTRGQQVTLSCSPISGHRSVSWYQQTPGQGLQFLFEYFSETQRNKGNFPGRFSGRQFSNSRSEMNVSTLELGDSALYLCASQPPRGSDTQYFGPGTRLTVL.